This T cell receptor (beta chain) came from a study of blood T cell repertoires in COVID-19. The overall study: PBMCs, B-cell-depleted T cells, or T cells provided the cDNA or gDNA that made up the material.

This CDR3 region has 14 residues. Assay: immunoSEQ multiplex PCR; the TCRdb copy retains only in-frame clones and omits some. The repertoire consists of 100,000 to 150,000 clones, with about 70% occurring once and the leading ten covering 2.2%. V usage is TRBV21-1 and J usage is TRBJ1-1. TRBV21-1 is given as a pseudogene. Sequenced: peripheral blood. This TCR derives from a woman aged 65 to 85 with acute or convalescent COVID-19. The CDR3 region has the DNA TGTGCCAGCAGCTTACGGCGGGGGGAGACTGAAGCTTTCTTT. Protein sequence: CASSLRRGETEAFF.